The 18 T cell receptor beta chains below were found in one sample sequenced in a study of shared clonotypes between healthy human individuals. The repertoire was sequenced with immunoSEQ multiplex PCR; TCRdb's copy has only in-frame clones and lacks some. Among about 490,000 clones, more than 65% were seen once, and the ten largest hold over 9.5%. The sample was PBMCs. The receptors were sampled from a woman aged 40-49 years in good health. Some clones in this sample may be carry-over from other donors' samples.

The CDR3 reads CASSLRALYNEKLFF. In DNA, the CDR3 is TGTGCCAGCAGTTTAAGGGCTCTTTACAATGAAAAACTGTTTTTT. The chain is built from TRBV27 and TRBJ1-4; D unclear. V shed 2 bases and J shed 5 bases, with 12 bases lying between them. The germline gives CDR1 MNHEY, CDR2 SMNVEV (reference sequence). This CDR3 contains 15 residues.

Of note for this clone: This likely stems from a read error, as it lies one base from a far larger clone. Other DNA sequences in the sample encode the same CDR3. The chain is built from TRBV5-4 and TRBJ2-2; D tentatively reads TRBD1 or TRBD2 (6 bases each). The V gene lost 4 bases and the J gene lost 4 bases, with 14 bases spanning the gap. The germline gives CDR1 SGHNT, CDR2 YYREEE (reference sequence). The CDR3 has 15 residues. In DNA, the CDR3 is TGTGCCAGCAGCCTGCAGGGGAGGAGCACCGGGGAGCTGTTTTTT. Its translation is CASSLQGRSTGELFF.

The chain has TRBV7-6 and TRBJ2-7; 7 nucleotides match TRBD2. In germline, CDR1 is SGHVS, CDR2 FNYEAQ. This CDR3 comprises 15 residues. Trimming cost V 5 bases and J 1 base; bases outside gene matches: 8. In DNA, the CDR3 is TGTGCCAGCAGCCTTAGCGGGCAAACTTCCTACGAGCAGTACTTC. This encodes CASSLSGQTSYEQYF. The variable domain in full, with the rest retrieved from reference TRBV7-6 and TRBJ2-7, is GAGVSQSPRYKVTKRGQDVALRCDPISGHVSLYWYRQALGQGPEFLTYFNYEAQQDKSGLPNDRFSAERPEGSISTLTIQRTEQRDSAMYRCASSLSGQTSYEQYFGPGTRLTVT.

The chain recombines TRBV9 with TRBJ2-7, with D maybe TRBD2 (6 bases). Germline V gives CDR1 SGDLS, CDR2 YYNGEE. The CDR3 is 13 residues long. Between the trimmed V and J ends, which lost 1 base and 7 bases, there was a span of 12 bases. The CDR3 spells CASSVTTAGEQYF. The CDR3 DNA reads TGTGCCAGCAGCGTAACCACCGCGGGGGAGCAGTACTTC.

The chain has TRBV2 and TRBJ1-4; D is undetermined. Germline V gene data show CDR1 as SNHLY and CDR2 as FYNNEI. The CDR3 totals 13 residues. The V gene lost 0 bases and the J gene lost 8 bases, with 7 bases spanning the gap. As DNA, the CDR3 is TGTGCCAGCAGTGAAGCGCGTGGGGAAAAACTGTTTTTT. Protein product: CASSEARGEKLFF.

About this clone: With only one base between it and a far larger clone, this is likely a read error. The rearrangement joins TRBV29-1 to TRBJ1-2, with TRBD1 as a possible D gene (5 bases). There are 11 residues in the CDR3. V was trimmed by 7 bases and J by 4 bases, leaving 10 bases between them. Germline V gives CDR1 SQVTM, CDR2 ANQGSEA. In DNA, the CDR3 is TGCAGCGCGGGAGACAGCTATGGCTACACCTTC. This sequence encodes CSAGDSYGYTF.

A word on this clone: In the same sample, other DNA sequences code for this CDR3. The rearrangement links TRBV5-4 to TRBJ1-4, with D possibly TRBD1 on 5 matching bases. Germline V lookup: CDR1 SGHNT, CDR2 YYREEE (reference sequence). The V and J ends lost 0 bases and 7 bases respectively, with 10 bases between them. This CDR3 comprises 14 residues. Here the CDR3 DNA reads TGTGCCAGCAGCTTGGAGCAGGGTGGTGAAAAACTGTTTTTT. Translation: CASSLEQGGEKLFF.

The rearrangement uses TRBV4-2 and TRBJ2-1, with 11 bases matching TRBD2. Losses at the gene ends were 4 bases for V and 0 bases for J; bases not matched to a gene: 8. Per the germline V gene, CDR1 is LGHNA and CDR2 is YNFKEQ. The CDR3 is made up of 18 amino acids. CDR3 sequence: CASSRSHTSGSSYNEQFF. The CDR3, as DNA: TGTGCCAGCAGCCGATCGCACACTAGCGGGAGCTCCTACAATGAGCAGTTCTTC.

The chain carries TRBV10-3 and TRBJ2-1; TRBD2 agrees at 14 bases. The germline V gene has CDR1 ENHRY and CDR2 SYGVKD. Unmatched junction bases numbered 8, after V lost 10 bases and J lost 9 bases. The CDR3 has 14 amino acids. CDR3 protein: CATGTSGSGGEQFF. DNA of the CDR3: TGTGCCACCGGGACTAGCGGGAGTGGGGGTGAGCAGTTCTTC.

V usage is TRBV7-3 and J usage is TRBJ2-7; 7 bases line up with TRBD2. The length of the CDR3 is 13 residues. V lost 2 bases to trimming and J lost 7 bases; unmatched junction nucleotides: 5. CDR1 SGHTA and CDR2 FQGTGA come from the germline V gene. In DNA form, the CDR3 reads TGTGCCAGCAGCTTAGGTGGGGAGGGGGAGCAGTACTTC. Protein: CASSLGGEGEQYF.

The rearrangement links TRBV12-2 to TRBJ1-1; TRBD1, the table's D call, lacks a check against the DNA. TRBV12-2 is deemed a pseudogene. There are 15 residues in the CDR3. The CDR3 sequence: CASRKGTPARSEAFF. CDR3 nucleotides: TGTGCAAGTCGCAAAGGGACACCGGCTCGGTCTGAAGCTTTCTTT.

This sequence joins TRBV10-2 and TRBJ2-5; a weak D match, TRBD1 (6 bases). This CDR3 has 14 residues. V shed 3 bases and J shed 3 bases, with 11 bases lying between them. Germline CDR1 is WSHSY and CDR2 is SAAADI. DNA of the CDR3: TGCGCCAGCAGTGACAGGACAGCAGAAGAGACCCAGTACTTC. As protein: CASSDRTAEETQYF.

The gene calls are TRBV5-1 and TRBJ1-4, with TRBD1 matching over 10 bases. The CDR3 consists of 15 residues. Trimming removed 4 bases from V and 8 bases from J; junction bases left unmatched: 8. Germline CDR1 and CDR2: SGHRS and YFSETQ. This chain's CDR3 is CASSQAGTGEEKLFF. CDR3 bases: TGCGCCAGCAGCCAGGCGGGGACAGGGGAAGAAAAACTGTTTTTT.

V gene TRBV5-1 combines with J gene TRBJ2-7; a possible D gene is TRBD2 (6 bases). The CDR3 contains 13 residues. V was clipped by 5 bases and J by 3 bases, with 12 bases between them. Germline-derived CDR1 and CDR2 are SGHRS and YFSETQ. The CDR3 DNA is TGCGCCAGCAGGGAGGGTAGCGTCTACGAGCAGTACTTC. Amino acid sequence: CASREGSVYEQYF. The full variable domain, in which reference TRBV5-1 and TRBJ2-7 provide the parts outside the CDR3, is KAGVTQTPRYLIKTRGQQVTLSCSPISGHRSVSWYQQTPGQGLQFLFEYFSETQRNKGNFPGRFSGRQFSNSRSEMNVSTLELGDSALYLCASREGSVYEQYFGPGTRLTVT.

In the case of this clone: Germline is not matched at one junction end, which may reflect a read error. V is TRBV19 and J is TRBJ1-2; 10 positions match TRBD1. The germline V gene has CDR1 LNHDA and CDR2 SQIVND (reference sequence). This CDR3 is built from 14 residues. CDR3 amino acids: CASRTGGSNYGHTF. The CDR3 DNA is TGTGCCAGTAGGACAGGGGGCTCTAACTATGGCCACACCTTC.

The rearrangement uses TRBV28 and TRBJ2-2; D not resolved. V lost 2 bases and J lost 6, with 7 bases in between. Germline V gene data show CDR1 as MDHEN and CDR2 as SYDVKM. This CDR3 has 13 residues. CDR3 in amino acids: CASSLESPGELFF. CDR3 coding DNA: TGTGCCAGCAGTTTAGAGAGCCCCGGGGAGCTGTTTTTT.

The genes are TRBV10-3 and TRBJ1-2; maybe TRBD1 (5 bases). In germline, CDR1 is ENHRY, CDR2 SYGVKD. V lost 7 bases and J lost 7, with 25 bases in between. There are 16 residues in the CDR3. The CDR3 region is CAITKVTGGSSSGYTF. The CDR3 nucleotides are TGTGCCATCACGAAAGTGACCGGGGGTTCTTCGAGTGGCTACACCTTC.

This clone showed up many times. The rearrangement links TRBV6-4 to TRBJ2-3; 9 nucleotides line up with TRBD1. Trimming at V came to 6 bases and at J to 2 bases, leaving 9 bases not matched to a gene. Germline assignment: CDR1 MRHNA and CDR2 SNTAGT. The CDR3 length is 16 residues. The CDR3 here is CASSPEGTGITDTQYF. The DNA for the CDR3 is TGTGCCAGCAGCCCGGAGGGGACAGGGATCACAGATACGCAGTATTTT.